This TCR beta chain was profiled in a study of T cells expressing NK-cell markers. Overall study context: Within the sequenced cohort of eight donors, seven exhibited HCMV seropositivity and one was seronegative.

This CDR3 spans 11 amino acids. The V gene's germline CDR1 is SGHTA and CDR2 FQGNSA. As the method of synthesis, 5'RACE template switching with UMIs yielded TCR beta cDNA. TCRdb reprocessed the 5' RACE reads and keeps a single row for each CDR3 protein, giving no DNA. This specimen shows under 200,000 distinct CDR3 sequences; the ten leading clones hold about a fifth. The sample comprised blood T cells: a sorted CD56 or NKG2C T cell subset, CD4+ or CD8+ T cells, or bulk PBMC T cells (not recorded which). This receptor was obtained from a woman between 18 and 70 years old in good health. The genes are TRBV7-2 and TRBJ2-5. The CDR3 here is CASSIKETQYF.